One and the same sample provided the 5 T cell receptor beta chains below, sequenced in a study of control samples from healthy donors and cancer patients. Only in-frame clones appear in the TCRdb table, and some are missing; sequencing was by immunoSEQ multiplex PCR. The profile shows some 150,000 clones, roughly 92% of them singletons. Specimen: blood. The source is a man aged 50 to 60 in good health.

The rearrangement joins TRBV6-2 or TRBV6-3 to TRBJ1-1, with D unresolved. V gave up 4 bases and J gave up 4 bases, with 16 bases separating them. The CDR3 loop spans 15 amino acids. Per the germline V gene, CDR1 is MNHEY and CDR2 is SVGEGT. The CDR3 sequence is CASSSRRGRGTEAFF. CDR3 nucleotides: TGTGCCAGCAGTTCGAGGCGCGGTCGGGGCACTGAAGCTTTCTTT.

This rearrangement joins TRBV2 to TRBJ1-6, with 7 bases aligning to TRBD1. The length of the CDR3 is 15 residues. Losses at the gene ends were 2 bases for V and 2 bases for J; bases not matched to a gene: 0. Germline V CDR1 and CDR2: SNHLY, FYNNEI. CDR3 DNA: TGTGCCAGCAGTGAACAGGGGGCCTATAATTCACCCCTCCACTTT. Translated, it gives CASSEQGAYNSPLHF.

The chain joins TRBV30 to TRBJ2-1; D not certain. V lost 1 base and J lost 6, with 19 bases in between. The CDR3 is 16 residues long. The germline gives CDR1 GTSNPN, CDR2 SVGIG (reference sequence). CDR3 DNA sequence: TGTGCCTGGAGTGGGGCAGTCTGGAAAGCCGTCAATGAGCAGTTCTTC. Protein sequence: CAWSGAVWKAVNEQFF. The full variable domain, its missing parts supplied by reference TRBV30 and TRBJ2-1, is SQTIHQWPATLVQPVGSPLSLECTVEGTSNPNLYWYRQAAGRGLQLLFYSVGIGQISSEVPQNLSASRPQDRQFILSSKKLLLSDSGFYLCAWSGAVWKAVNEQFFGPGTRLTVL.

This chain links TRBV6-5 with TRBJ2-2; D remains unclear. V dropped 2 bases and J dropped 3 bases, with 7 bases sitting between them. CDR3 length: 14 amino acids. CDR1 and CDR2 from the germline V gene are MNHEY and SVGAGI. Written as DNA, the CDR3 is TGTGCCAGCAGTTACCGTCAATACACCGGGGAGCTGTTTTTT. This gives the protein CASSYRQYTGELFF.

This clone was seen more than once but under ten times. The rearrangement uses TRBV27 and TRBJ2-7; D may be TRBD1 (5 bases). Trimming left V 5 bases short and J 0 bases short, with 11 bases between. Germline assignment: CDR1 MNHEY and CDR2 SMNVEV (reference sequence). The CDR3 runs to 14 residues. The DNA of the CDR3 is TGTGCCAGCAGTCTCCAGGGTTACTCCTACGAGCAGTACTTC. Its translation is CASSLQGYSYEQYF.